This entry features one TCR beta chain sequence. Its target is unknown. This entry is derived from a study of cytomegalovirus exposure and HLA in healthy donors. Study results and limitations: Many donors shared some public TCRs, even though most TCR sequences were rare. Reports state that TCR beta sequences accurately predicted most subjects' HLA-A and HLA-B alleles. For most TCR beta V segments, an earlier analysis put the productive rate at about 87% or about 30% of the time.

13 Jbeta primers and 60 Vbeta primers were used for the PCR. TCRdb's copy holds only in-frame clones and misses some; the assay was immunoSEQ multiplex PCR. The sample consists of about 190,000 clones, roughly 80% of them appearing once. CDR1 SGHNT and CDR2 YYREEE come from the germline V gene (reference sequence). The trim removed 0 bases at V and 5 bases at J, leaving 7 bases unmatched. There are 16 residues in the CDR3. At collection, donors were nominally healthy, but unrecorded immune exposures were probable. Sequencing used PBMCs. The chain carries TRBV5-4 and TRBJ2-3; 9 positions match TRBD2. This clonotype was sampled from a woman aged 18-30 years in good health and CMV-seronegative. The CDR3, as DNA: TGTGCCAGCAGCTTGGAAGCGGCGGGGGGGCTAGATACGCAGTATTTT. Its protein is CASSLEAAGGLDTQYF.